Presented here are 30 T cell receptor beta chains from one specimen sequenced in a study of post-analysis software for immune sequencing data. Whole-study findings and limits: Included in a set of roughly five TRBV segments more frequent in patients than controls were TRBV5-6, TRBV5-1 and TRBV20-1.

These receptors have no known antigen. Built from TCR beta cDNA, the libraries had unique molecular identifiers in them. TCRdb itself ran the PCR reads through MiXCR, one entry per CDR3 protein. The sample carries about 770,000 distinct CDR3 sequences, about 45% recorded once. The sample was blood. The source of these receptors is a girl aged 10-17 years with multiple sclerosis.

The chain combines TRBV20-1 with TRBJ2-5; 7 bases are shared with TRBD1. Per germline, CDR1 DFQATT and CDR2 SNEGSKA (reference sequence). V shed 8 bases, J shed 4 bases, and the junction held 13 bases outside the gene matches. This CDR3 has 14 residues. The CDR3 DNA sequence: TGCAGTTCTCCTTACCCGGACAGGCTAGAGACCCAGTACTTC. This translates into CSSPYPDRLETQYF.

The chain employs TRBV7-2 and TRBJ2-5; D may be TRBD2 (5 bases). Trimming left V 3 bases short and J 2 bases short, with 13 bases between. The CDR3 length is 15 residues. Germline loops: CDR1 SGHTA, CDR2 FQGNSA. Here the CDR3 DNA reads TGTGCCAGCAGCTTCGGAGGTACAGAACAAGAGACCCAGTACTTC. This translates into CASSFGGTEQETQYF.

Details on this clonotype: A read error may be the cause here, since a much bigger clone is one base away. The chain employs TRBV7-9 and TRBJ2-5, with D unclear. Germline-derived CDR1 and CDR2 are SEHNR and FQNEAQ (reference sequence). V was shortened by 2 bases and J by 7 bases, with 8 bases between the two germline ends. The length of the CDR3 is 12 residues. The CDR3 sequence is CASSLPWGTQYF. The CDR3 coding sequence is TGTGCCAGCAGCTTACCCTGGGGGACCCAGTACTTC.

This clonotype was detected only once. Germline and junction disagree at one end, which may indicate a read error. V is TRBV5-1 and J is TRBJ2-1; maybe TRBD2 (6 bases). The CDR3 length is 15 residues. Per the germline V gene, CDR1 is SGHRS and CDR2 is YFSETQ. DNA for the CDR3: TGCGCCAGCACCCCGAAGCGGGCCGTTTACAATGAGCAATTCTTC. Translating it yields CASTPKRAVYNEQFF.

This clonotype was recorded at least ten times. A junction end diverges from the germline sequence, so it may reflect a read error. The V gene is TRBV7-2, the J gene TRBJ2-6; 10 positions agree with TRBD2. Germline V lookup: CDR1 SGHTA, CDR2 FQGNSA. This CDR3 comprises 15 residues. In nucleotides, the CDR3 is TGTGCCAGCAGCCTAGCGGGAGCTGGGGCCAACGTCCTGACTTTC. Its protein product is CASSLAGAGANVLTF.

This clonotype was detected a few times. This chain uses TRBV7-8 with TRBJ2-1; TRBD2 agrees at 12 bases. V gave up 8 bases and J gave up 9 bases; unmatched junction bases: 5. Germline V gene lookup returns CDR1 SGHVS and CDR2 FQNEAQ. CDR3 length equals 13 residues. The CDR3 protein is CASGLAGGVEQFF. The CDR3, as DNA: TGTGCCAGCGGGCTAGCGGGAGGGGTTGAGCAGTTCTTC.

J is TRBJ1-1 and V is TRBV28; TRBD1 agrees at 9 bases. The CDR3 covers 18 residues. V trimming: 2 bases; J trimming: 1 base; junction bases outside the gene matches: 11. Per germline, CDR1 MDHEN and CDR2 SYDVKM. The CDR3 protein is CASSLPPQPGQGNTEAFF. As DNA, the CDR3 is TGTGCCAGCAGTTTACCGCCGCAGCCGGGACAGGGGAACACTGAAGCTTTCTTT.

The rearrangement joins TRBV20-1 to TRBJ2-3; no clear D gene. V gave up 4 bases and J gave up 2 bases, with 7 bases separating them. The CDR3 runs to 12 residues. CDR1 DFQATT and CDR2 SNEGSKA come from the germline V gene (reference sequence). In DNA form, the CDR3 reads TGCAGTGCTAAGCTGATCACAGATACGCAGTATTTT. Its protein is CSAKLITDTQYF.

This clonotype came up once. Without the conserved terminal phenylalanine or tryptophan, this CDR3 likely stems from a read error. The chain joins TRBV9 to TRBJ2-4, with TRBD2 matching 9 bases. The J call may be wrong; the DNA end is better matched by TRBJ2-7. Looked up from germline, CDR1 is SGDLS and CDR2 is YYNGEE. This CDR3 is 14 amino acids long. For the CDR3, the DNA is TGTGCCAGCAGCGCCCATAGCGGGAGTTACGAGCAGTACTAC. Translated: CASSAHSGSYEQYY.

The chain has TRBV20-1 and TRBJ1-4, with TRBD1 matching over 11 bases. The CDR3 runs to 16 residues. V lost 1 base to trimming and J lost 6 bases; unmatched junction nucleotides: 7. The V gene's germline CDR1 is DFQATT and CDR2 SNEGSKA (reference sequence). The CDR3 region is CSARGTGGAEYEKLFF. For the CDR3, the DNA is TGCAGTGCTAGAGGGACAGGGGGCGCTGAGTATGAAAAACTGTTTTTT.

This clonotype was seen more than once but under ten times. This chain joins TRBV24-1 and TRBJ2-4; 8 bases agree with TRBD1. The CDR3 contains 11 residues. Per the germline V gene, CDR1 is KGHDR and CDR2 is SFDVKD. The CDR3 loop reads CATGQGHIQYF. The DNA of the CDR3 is TGTGCGACCGGACAGGGTCACATTCAGTACTTC.

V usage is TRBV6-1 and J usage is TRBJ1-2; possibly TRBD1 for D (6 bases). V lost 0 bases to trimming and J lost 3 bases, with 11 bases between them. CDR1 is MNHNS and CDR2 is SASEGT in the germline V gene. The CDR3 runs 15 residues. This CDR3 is CASSEALWTDYGYTF. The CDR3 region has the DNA TGTGCCAGCAGTGAAGCGCTATGGACAGACTATGGCTACACCTTC.

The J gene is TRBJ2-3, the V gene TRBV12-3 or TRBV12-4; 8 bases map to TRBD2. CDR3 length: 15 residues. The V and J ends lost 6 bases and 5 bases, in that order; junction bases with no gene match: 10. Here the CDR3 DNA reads TGTGCCAGCAGCGGACTAGCTGGGTTGATAGATACGCAGTATTTT. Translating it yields CASSGLAGLIDTQYF.

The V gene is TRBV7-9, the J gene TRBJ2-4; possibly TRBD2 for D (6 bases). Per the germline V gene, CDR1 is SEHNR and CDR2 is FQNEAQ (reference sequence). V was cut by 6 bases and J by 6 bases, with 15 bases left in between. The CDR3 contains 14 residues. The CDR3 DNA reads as TGTGCCAGCAGGCCAACGGGAGTTGGAAACATTCAGTACTTC. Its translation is CASRPTGVGNIQYF. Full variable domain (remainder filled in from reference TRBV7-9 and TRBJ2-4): DTGVSQNPRHKITKRGQNVTFRCDPISEHNRLYWYRQTLGQGPEFLTYFQNEAQLEKSRLLSDRFSAERPKGSFSTLEIQRTEQGDSAMYLCASRPTGVGNIQYFGAGTRLSVL.

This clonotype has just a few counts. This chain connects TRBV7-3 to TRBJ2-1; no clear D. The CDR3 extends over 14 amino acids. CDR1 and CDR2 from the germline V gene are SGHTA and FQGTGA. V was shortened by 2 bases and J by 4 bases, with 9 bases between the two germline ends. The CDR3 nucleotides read TGTGCCAGCAGCTTAGCGGCCCCGTACAATGAGCAGTTCTTC. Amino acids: CASSLAAPYNEQFF.

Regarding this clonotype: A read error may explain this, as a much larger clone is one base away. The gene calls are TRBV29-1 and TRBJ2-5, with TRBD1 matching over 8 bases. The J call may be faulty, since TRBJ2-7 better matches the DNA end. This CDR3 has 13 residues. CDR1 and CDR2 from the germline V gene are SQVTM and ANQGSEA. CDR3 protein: CSVAQGVDYEQYF. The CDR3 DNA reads TGCAGCGTTGCACAGGGGGTGGACTACGAGCAGTACTTC.

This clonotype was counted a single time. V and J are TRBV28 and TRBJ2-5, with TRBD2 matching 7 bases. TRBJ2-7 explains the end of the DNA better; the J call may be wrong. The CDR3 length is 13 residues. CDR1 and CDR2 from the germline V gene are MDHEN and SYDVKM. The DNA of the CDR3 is TGTGCCAGCAGTTTCGGGGGAGGGTGCGAGCAGTACTTC. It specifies CASSFGGGCEQYF.

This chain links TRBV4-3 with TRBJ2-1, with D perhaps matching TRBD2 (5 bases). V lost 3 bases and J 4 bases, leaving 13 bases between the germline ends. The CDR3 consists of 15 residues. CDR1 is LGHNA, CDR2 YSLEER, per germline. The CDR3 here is CASSQTLGLYNEQFF. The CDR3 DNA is TGCGCCAGCAGCCAGACCCTAGGACTGTACAATGAGCAGTTCTTC.

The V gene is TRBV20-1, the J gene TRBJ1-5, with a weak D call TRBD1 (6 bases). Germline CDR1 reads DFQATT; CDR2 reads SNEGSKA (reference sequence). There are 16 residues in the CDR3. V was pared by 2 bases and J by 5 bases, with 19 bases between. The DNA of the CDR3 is TGCAGTGCTAGAAGGGGGGCAGGGAGGATCGATCAGCCCCAGCATTTT. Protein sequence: CSARRGAGRIDQPQHF.

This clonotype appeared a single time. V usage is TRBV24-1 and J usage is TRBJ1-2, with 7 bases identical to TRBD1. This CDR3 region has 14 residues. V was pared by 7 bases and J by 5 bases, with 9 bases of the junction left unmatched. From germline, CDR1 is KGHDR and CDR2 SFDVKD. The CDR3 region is CATSPGTELYGYTF. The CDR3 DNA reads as TGTGCCACCAGCCCCGGGACAGAGCTTTATGGCTACACCTTC.

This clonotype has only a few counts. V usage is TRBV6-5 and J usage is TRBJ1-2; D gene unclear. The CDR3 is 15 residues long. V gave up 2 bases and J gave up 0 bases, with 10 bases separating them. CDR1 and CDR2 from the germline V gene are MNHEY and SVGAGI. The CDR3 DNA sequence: TGTGCCAGCAGTTACCGCCGGCAGGCTAACTATGGCTACACCTTC. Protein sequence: CASSYRRQANYGYTF.

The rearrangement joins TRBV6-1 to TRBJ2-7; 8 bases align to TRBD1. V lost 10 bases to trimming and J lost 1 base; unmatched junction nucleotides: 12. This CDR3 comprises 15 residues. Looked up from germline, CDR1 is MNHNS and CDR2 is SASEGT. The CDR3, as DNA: TGTGCCACCTCGACAGGGGCGGGGAGATCCTACGAGCAGTACTTC. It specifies CATSTGAGRSYEQYF.

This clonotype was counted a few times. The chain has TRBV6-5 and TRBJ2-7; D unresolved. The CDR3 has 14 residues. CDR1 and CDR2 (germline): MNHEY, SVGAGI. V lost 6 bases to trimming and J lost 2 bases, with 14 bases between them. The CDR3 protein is CASSTDGRPYEQYF. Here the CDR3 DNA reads TGTGCCAGCAGCACGGATGGACGGCCCTACGAGCAGTACTTC.

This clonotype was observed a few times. The CDR3, as DNA: TGTGCCTGGGGACAGGCGGGGACTGAAGCTTTCTTT. This gives the protein CAWGQAGTEAFF. This chain joins TRBV30 and TRBJ1-1; TRBD1 matches 7 bases. The CDR3 is made up of 12 amino acids. CDR1 and CDR2 (germline): GTSNPN, SVGIG (reference sequence). J gave up 5 bases and V 5 bases, and 5 bases lay outside the gene matches.

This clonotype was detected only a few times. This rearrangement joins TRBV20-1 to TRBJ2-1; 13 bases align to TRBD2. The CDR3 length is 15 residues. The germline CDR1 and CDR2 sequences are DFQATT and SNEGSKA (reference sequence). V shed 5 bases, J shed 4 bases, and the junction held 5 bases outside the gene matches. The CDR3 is CSAGVTSGGYNEQFF. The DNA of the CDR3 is TGCAGTGCTGGTGTGACTAGCGGGGGGTACAATGAGCAGTTCTTC.

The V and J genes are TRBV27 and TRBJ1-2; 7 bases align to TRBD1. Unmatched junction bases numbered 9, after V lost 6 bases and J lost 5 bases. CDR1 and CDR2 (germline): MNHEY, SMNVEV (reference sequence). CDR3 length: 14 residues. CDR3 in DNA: TGTGCCAGCAGCCAAACCTTACAGGGGTATGGCTACACCTTC. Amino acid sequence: CASSQTLQGYGYTF.

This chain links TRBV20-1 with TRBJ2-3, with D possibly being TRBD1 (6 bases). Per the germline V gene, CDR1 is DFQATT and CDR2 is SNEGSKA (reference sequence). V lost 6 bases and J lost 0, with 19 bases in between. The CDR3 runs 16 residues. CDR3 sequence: CSARILGTYSTDTQYF. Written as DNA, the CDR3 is TGCAGTGCAAGAATCCTAGGGACATACAGCACAGATACGCAGTATTTT.

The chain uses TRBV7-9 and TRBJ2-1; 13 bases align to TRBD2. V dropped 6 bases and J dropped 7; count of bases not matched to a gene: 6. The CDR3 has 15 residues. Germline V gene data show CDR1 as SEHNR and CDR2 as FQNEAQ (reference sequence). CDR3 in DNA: TGTGCCAGCAGTTGGGGACTAGCGGGGAGGAATGAGCAGTTCTTC. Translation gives CASSWGLAGRNEQFF.

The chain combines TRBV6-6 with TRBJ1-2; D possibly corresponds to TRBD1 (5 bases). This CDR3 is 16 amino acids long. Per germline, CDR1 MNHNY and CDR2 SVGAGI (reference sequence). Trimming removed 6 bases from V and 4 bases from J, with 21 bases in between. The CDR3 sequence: CASSLTRDGKSYGYTF. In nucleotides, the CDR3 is TGTGCCAGCAGCCTAACCCGGGACGGAAAAAGCTATGGCTACACCTTC.

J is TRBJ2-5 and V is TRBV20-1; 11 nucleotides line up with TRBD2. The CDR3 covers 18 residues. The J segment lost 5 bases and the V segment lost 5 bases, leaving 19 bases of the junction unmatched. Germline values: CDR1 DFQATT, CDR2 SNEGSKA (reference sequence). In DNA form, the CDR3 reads TGCAGTGCTCCGGCCGGGACTAGCGGAAGGATAGGTTGGGAGACCCAGTACTTC. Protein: CSAPAGTSGRIGWETQYF.